The 18 T cell receptor beta chains below all came from one sample that was sequenced in a study of T cells in Graves' hyperthyroidism and ophthalmopathy (dated by TCRdb to about 2019). The method behind the library was multiplex PCR. The reads were generated on an Illumina HiSeq 2000. The TCR beta CDR3 regions were amplified from RNA transcripts. A first-round RT-PCR of the TCR CDR3 used the HTBI primer set with the Qiagen OneStep RT-PCR kit. TCRdb reanalyzed the raw reads on its own, using fastp at Q25 for trimming and MiXCR for clone calling, and kept in-frame beta chains. Identical CDR3 proteins give one entry, which carries the most common genes and DNA. This sample lists approximately 640,000 distinct CDR3 sequences; less than 45% were detected once. The ten most abundant clones make up less than 8.5% of the sample. Sequenced material: peripheral blood or thyroid tissue (not recorded which). Receptors were obtained from an adult man with Graves' disease, either hyperthyroidism or ophthalmopathy (not recorded which).

This clonotype appeared once. The J gene is TRBJ2-2, the V gene TRBV9, with 7 bases identical to TRBD2. In germline, CDR1 is SGDLS, CDR2 YYNGEE. Losses at the gene ends were 4 bases for V and 7 bases for J; bases not matched to a gene: 7. This CDR3 region has 14 residues. DNA for the CDR3: TGTGCCAGCAGCCTGGGACTATTTGGCGGGGAGCTGTTTTTT. This translates into CASSLGLFGGELFF.

The CDR3 DNA reads as TGTGCCAGCAGCCGGTTGGGGGACCACTACGAGCAGTACTTC. It specifies CASSRLGDHYEQYF. The chain recombines TRBV7-9 with TRBJ2-7; D might be TRBD1 or TRBD2, each matching 5 bases. Germline V lookup: CDR1 SEHNR, CDR2 FQNEAQ (reference sequence). Trimming shortened V by 5 bases and J by 3 bases, and 14 bases separated the two germline ends. The CDR3 consists of 14 residues.

This clonotype was seen only a few times. A much larger clone sits a single nucleotide away, making a read error possible. The J gene is TRBJ1-5, the V gene TRBV10-3; 8 bases are shared with TRBD1. The germline CDR1 and CDR2 sequences are ENHRY and SYGVKD. The CDR3 consists of 14 residues. CDR3 amino acids: CAISVTGDGQLQHF. The CDR3 DNA reads as TGTGCCATCAGTGTGACAGGGGACGGCCAGCTCCAGCATTTT.

This clonotype was seen a few times. The gene calls are TRBV7-2 and TRBJ1-6; D is undetermined. Germline CDR1 and CDR2: SGHTA and FQGNSA. The CDR3 runs 14 residues. Trimming removed 3 bases at V and 4 bases at J, with 7 bases between. CDR3 sequence: CASSLMGYNSPLHF. Here the CDR3 DNA reads TGTGCCAGCAGCTTGATGGGGTATAATTCACCCCTCCACTTT.

The V and J genes are TRBV10-3 and TRBJ1-5, with 7 bases matching TRBD1. J gave up 7 bases and V 5 bases, and 11 bases lay outside the gene matches. This CDR3 comprises 15 residues. Germline CDR1 and CDR2: ENHRY and SYGVKD. This chain's CDR3 is CAISQSTGPGQPQHF. CDR3 bases: TGTGCCATCAGTCAATCGACAGGGCCCGGGCAGCCCCAGCATTTT.

This clonotype was observed a few times. V gene TRBV12-3 or TRBV12-4 combines with J gene TRBJ1-3, with D maybe TRBD1 (6 bases). V shed 3 bases and J shed 0 bases, with 9 bases lying between them. This CDR3 is 15 amino acids long. The CDR3 nucleotides are TGTGCCAGCAGTTTTCAGGGGAGCTCTGGAAACACCATATATTTT. As protein: CASSFQGSSGNTIYF.

This clonotype was recorded at least ten times. The chain combines TRBV2 with TRBJ1-5, with D unresolved. This CDR3 is 14 amino acids long. Germline CDR1 SNHLY, CDR2 FYNNEI. V dropped 4 bases and J dropped 9 bases, with 16 bases sitting between them. The CDR3 sequence is CASSGSGGPWPQHF. CDR3 bases: TGTGCCAGCAGTGGATCAGGAGGTCCTTGGCCCCAGCATTTT.

The sample holds many counts of this clonotype. J is TRBJ2-7 and V is TRBV29-1, with 7 bases lining up with TRBD2. The CDR3 is 13 residues long. With V trimmed by 6 bases and J by 3 bases, 8 bases remained unmatched. Looked up from germline, CDR1 is SQVTM and CDR2 is ANQGSEA. The CDR3 nucleotides are TGCAGCGTCGAACCTAGCGGAGGCTACGAGCAGTACTTC. Amino acid sequence: CSVEPSGGYEQYF.

Concerning this clonotype: One end of the junction fails to match germline, which may point to a read error. J is TRBJ1-1 and V is TRBV7-9; perhaps TRBD1 as D (5 bases). The CDR3 has 14 amino acids. The germline gives CDR1 SEHNR, CDR2 FQNEAQ (reference sequence). The DNA of the CDR3 is TGCGCCAGCAGGGAACAGACTCTGAACACTGAAGCTTTCTTT. Amino acids: CASREQTLNTEAFF.

This clonotype came up once. The chain employs TRBV7-9 and TRBJ1-1; D gene unclear. Trimming took 5 bases from V and 12 from J, leaving 28 bases between them. CDR3 length: 16 amino acids. Per the germline V gene, CDR1 is SEHNR and CDR2 is FQNEAQ (reference sequence). CDR3 DNA sequence: TGTGCCAGCAGCCCAGGAGGCACGGGCCAGGAGACTGCGACTTTCTTT. Translating it yields CASSPGGTGQETATFF.

This clonotype was observed a single time. The chain recombines TRBV7-8 with TRBJ2-7; the D gene is possibly TRBD1 (5 bases). The CDR3 totals 14 residues. V lost 5 bases, J lost 2 bases, and 13 bases lay in between. Germline V CDR1 and CDR2: SGHVS, FQNEAQ. The CDR3 loop is CASSQQGIPYEQYF. The CDR3 region has the DNA TGTGCCAGCAGCCAGCAGGGAATTCCCTACGAGCAGTACTTC.

This chain joins TRBV15 and TRBJ2-5; tentative D call: TRBD1 (5 bases). Trimming left V 0 bases short and J 4 bases short, with 12 bases between. This CDR3 is built from 15 residues. Germline-derived CDR1 and CDR2 are LNHNV and YYDKDF (reference sequence). The CDR3 region has the DNA TGTGCCACCAGCAGAGATATTGGGGCCGTAGAGACCCAGTACTTC. This codes for CATSRDIGAVETQYF.

The chain couples TRBV9 to TRBJ2-7, with 7 bases that match TRBD1. Trimming took 0 bases from V and 2 from J; bases not matched to a gene: 2. CDR1 and CDR2 from the germline V gene are SGDLS and YYNGEE. The CDR3 loop spans 14 amino acids. For the CDR3, the DNA is TGTGCCAGCAGCGTAGAGGACAGGCCCTACGAGCAGTACTTC. Protein product: CASSVEDRPYEQYF.

This clonotype was seen only a few times. V and J are TRBV5-1 and TRBJ2-7, with 14 bases that match TRBD2. Trimming at V came to 6 bases and at J to 1 base, leaving 12 bases not matched to a gene. The germline V gene has CDR1 SGHRS and CDR2 YFSETQ. The CDR3 runs 18 residues. CDR3 sequence (DNA): TGCGCCAGCAACAAAGGACTAGCGGGAGGTCGGAGGTCCTACGAGCAGTACTTC. This codes for CASNKGLAGGRRSYEQYF.

This clonotype occurred a few times. J is TRBJ1-1 and V is TRBV9; no definite D call. There are 13 residues in the CDR3. In germline, CDR1 is SGDLS, CDR2 YYNGEE. The ends were cut back, 5 bases at V and 1 base at J, with 9 bases in the middle. The CDR3 sequence is CASSYLQNTEAFF. The CDR3 DNA is TGTGCCAGCAGTTACTTGCAGAACACTGAAGCTTTCTTT.

This clonotype has just a few counts. J is TRBJ1-1 and V is TRBV19; D is unresolved. The CDR3 is 14 amino acids. Trimming pared 3 bases from V and 7 bases from J, leaving 15 bases between. CDR1 is LNHDA, CDR2 SQIVND, per germline (reference sequence). CDR3 nucleotide sequence: TGTGCCAGTAGTATGGAGGGTGCGTTTGGTGAAGCTTTCTTT. Protein product: CASSMEGAFGEAFF.

Only one count was recorded for this clonotype. The chain employs TRBV2 and TRBJ2-7; D is tentatively TRBD1 or TRBD2 (5 bases each). In germline, CDR1 is SNHLY, CDR2 FYNNEI. The V end was cut by 9 bases, the J end by 2 bases, with 8 bases between. The length of the CDR3 is 11 residues. The CDR3 loop reads CARADTYEQYF. Written as DNA, the CDR3 is TGTGCCAGAGCGGACACCTACGAGCAGTACTTC.

This clonotype has a handful of counts. The chain couples TRBV5-6 to TRBJ1-1, with D perhaps matching TRBD1 (6 bases). The germline gives CDR1 SGHDT, CDR2 YYEEEE. Trimming removed 0 bases at V and 0 bases at J, with 12 bases between. This CDR3 region has 16 residues. CDR3 protein: CASSLDLTGMNTEAFF. CDR3 nucleotides: TGTGCCAGCAGCTTGGACTTAACAGGGATGAACACTGAAGCTTTCTTT.